The 29 T cell receptor beta chains reported below all come from one sample, sequenced in a study of tissue T cells after allogeneic stem cell transplantation. Repertoires were generated with immunoSEQ multiplex PCR, while TCRdb's copy carries only in-frame clones and drops some. The sample gives about 48,000 clones, approximately 73% of which show up once; about 0.7% is in the top ten. The sequenced material came from sorted cells pooled from one or two spleens. Source of these receptors: a pool of C57BL/6 mice in good health.

Of note for this clone: The genes and germline here are from mouse. The read comes to an end 1 residue before the CDR3 does, leaving the germline J gene to fill in the end. This chain joins TRBV2 and TRBJ1-1; 7 nucleotides agree with TRBD1. V trimming: 1 base; J trimming: 4 bases; junction bases outside the gene matches: 3. The CDR3 totals 14 residues. Germline assignment: CDR1 LGHNA and CDR2 YSYQKL. CDR3 bases read: TGTGCCAGCAGCCAAGTAGACAGGGCCACAGAAGTCTTC. This sequence encodes CASSQVDRATEVF. The full-length CDR3 reads as CASSQVDRATEVFF.

The table lists this clone with a few counts. Gene names denote mouse genes. The read falls 1 residue short of the CDR3 end, and the missing part is taken from the germline J gene. V and J are TRBV29 and TRBJ2-7, with D maybe TRBD1 (5 bases). Looked up from germline, CDR1 is MSHET and CDR2 is SYDVDS. The CDR3 loop spans 12 amino acids. Trimming took off 3 bases at V and 4 bases at J, with 7 bases between the two ends. CDR3 residues: CASSFRDYEQYF. Incomplete CDR3 DNA: TGTGCTAGCAGTTTCAGGGATTATGAACAGTAC.

This clone has more than one count but fewer than ten. Gene names are mouse gene names. Sequencing ends 1 residue short of the CDR3 end; the germline J gene provides the rest. The chain has TRBV26 and TRBJ2-7, with TRBD2 matching 8 bases. Germline V gene sequence: CDR1 KGHPV, CDR2 FQNQEV (reference sequence). The CDR3 is made up of 15 amino acids. With 3 bases clipped from V and 0 bases from J, the junction kept 4 bases outside the gene matches. Incomplete CDR3 DNA: TGTGCCAGCAGTCTCGTACTGGGGGTCTCCTATGAACAGTAC. Its translation is CASSLVLGVSYEQY. In full, the CDR3 is CASSLVLGVSYEQYF.

This clone was seen a handful of times. Gene labels here are mouse ones. CDR3 DNA, as far as it was read: TGTAGTTCCCAACAGGGGTGGGAACAGTAC. Protein: CSSQQGWEQY. The whole CDR3 is CSSQQGWEQYF. The rearrangement joins TRBV30 to TRBJ2-7; 7 bases are a match to TRBD1. The sequence runs out 1 residue before the end of the CDR3; the remainder is reconstructed from the germline J gene. Germline CDR1 SQVVS, CDR2 ANEGSEA. The CDR3 runs 11 residues. Trimming took 6 bases from V and 7 from J; bases not matched to a gene: 6. The full variable domain, rest sourced from reference TRBV30 and TRBJ2-7, is SVLLYQKPNRDICQSGTSLKIQCVADSQVVSMFWYQQFQEQSLMLMATANEGSEATYESGFTKDKFPISRPNLTFSTLTVNNARPGDSSIYFCSSQQGWEQYFGPGTRLTVL.

This clone was seen a handful of times. All gene names here are mouse names. The sequence runs out 1 residue before the end of the CDR3; the remainder is reconstructed from the germline J gene. This chain joins TRBV12-2 and TRBJ2-7, with D perhaps matching TRBD1 (6 bases). V was pared by 2 bases and J by 4 bases, with 11 bases between. CDR1 is SGHLS and CDR2 is HYDKME in the germline V gene. The CDR3 contains 13 residues. The DNA read from the CDR3 is TGTGCCAGCTCTCCAGGGGTGGATTATGAACAGTAC. This translates into CASSPGVDYEQY. The full CDR3 is CASSPGVDYEQYF.

With respect to this clone: Any gene name here is a mouse gene name. CDR3 region: CASGDAGGRDTEVFF. The part of the CDR3 DNA that was read is TGTGCCAGCGGTGATGCAGGGGGGCGAGACACAGAAGTCTTC. The chain couples TRBV13-2 to TRBJ1-1, with 7 bases aligning to TRBD1. Read data end 1 residue before the CDR3 end; the end is taken from the germline J gene. Germline trimming cut 0 bases from V and 3 bases from J; bases unmatched to any gene: 5. CDR3 length: 15 amino acids. Germline CDR1 reads NNHNN; CDR2 reads SYGAGS (reference sequence).

About this clone itself: The gene names here belong to mouse. The sequence runs out 1 residue before the end of the CDR3; the remainder is reconstructed from the germline J gene. The chain carries TRBV1 and TRBJ1-1; 7 bases fit TRBD1. Germline CDR1 reads NSQYPW; CDR2 reads LRSPGD (reference sequence). J gave up 3 bases and V 0 bases, and 1 base lay outside the gene matches. The CDR3 loop spans 14 amino acids. The part of the CDR3 DNA that was read is TGCACCTGCAGTGCAGAGACAGGGCACACAGAAGTCTTC. This gives the protein CTCSAETGHTEVF. The whole CDR3 protein reads CTCSAETGHTEVFF.

Notes on this clone: These gene names are mouse names. The read terminates 1 residue before the CDR3 end, so the remaining end is supplied by the germline J gene. The chain recombines TRBV3 with TRBJ2-5; 10 bases are a match to TRBD1. This CDR3 spans 14 amino acids. Germline V gene lookup returns CDR1 SNHLY and CDR2 FYNGKV (reference sequence). V lost 4 bases, J lost 8 bases, and 6 bases stayed unmatched. The sequenced CDR3 bases are TGTGCCAGCAGCTCTGGGACAGGGGTGGGCACCCAGTAC. Protein sequence: CASSSGTGVGTQY. The CDR3 reads in full as CASSSGTGVGTQYF.

Remarks on this clone: Genes and germline are mouse. The read ends 1 residue shy of where the CDR3 ends; the end is completed using the germline J gene. The rearrangement joins TRBV2 to TRBJ2-5; D not certain. The CDR3 consists of 14 residues. V lost 0 bases and J lost 0, with 4 bases in between. Germline V gene data show CDR1 as LGHNA and CDR2 as YSYQKL. The DNA read from the CDR3 is TGTGCCAGCAGCCAAGATCTTAACCAAGACACCCAGTAC. Its protein is CASSQDLNQDTQY. The CDR3 as a whole reads CASSQDLNQDTQYF.

Points on this clone: Genes and germline come from the mouse. The read terminates 1 residue ahead of where the CDR3 ends, so the germline J gene completes it. V gene TRBV16 combines with J gene TRBJ2-5, with D possibly being TRBD1 (7 bases). Germline V gene data show CDR1 as SGHSA and CDR2 as FRNQAP. V lost 4 bases, J lost 6 bases, and 8 bases lay in between. The CDR3 has 12 residues. The covered CDR3 bases are TGTGCAAGCAGCTCAGGGGGGGACACCCAGTAC. Residues: CASSSGGDTQY. The CDR3 as a whole reads CASSSGGDTQYF. The full variable domain, completed using reference TRBV16 and TRBJ2-5, is NAGVIQTPRHKVTGKGQEATLWCEPISGHSAVFWYRQTIVQGLEFLTYFRNQAPIDDSGMPKERFSAQMPNQSHSTLKIQSTQPQDSAVYLCASSSGGDTQYFGPGTRLLVL.

About this clone itself: The gene names given are mouse names. The read ends 1 residue before the CDR3 terminus; that terminus is restored from the germline J gene. The chain couples TRBV4 to TRBJ2-3; weak D call: TRBD2 (6 bases). The CDR3 has 15 amino acids. Germline values: CDR1 LGHDT, CDR2 YNNKQL (reference sequence). Trimming cost V 4 bases and J 0 bases, with 11 bases left between them. CDR3 bases read: TGTGCCAGCAGCTTCCGGGACTCTAGTGCAGAAACGCTGTAT. Translated, it gives CASSFRDSSAETLY. The full-length CDR3 reads as CASSFRDSSAETLYF.

Of note for this clone: The genes and germline here are from mouse. The observed sequence ends 1 residue before the CDR3 terminus, with the missing tail filled in from the germline J gene. The J gene is TRBJ1-4, the V gene TRBV5, with D tentatively TRBD1 (5 bases). Trimming removed 0 bases at V and 0 bases at J, with 5 bases between. Germline V lookup: CDR1 LGHNA, CDR2 YNLKQL (reference sequence). The CDR3 sequence is 15 residues long. The CDR3 sequence: CASSQEGVSNERLFF. Partial CDR3 DNA: TGTGCCAGCAGCCAAGAAGGGGTTTCCAACGAAAGATTATTT.

In regard to this clone: Germline and genes here are mouse. The sequence runs out 1 residue before the end of the CDR3; the remainder is reconstructed from the germline J gene. V and J are TRBV3 and TRBJ2-3; D uncertain. CDR3 size: 14 residues. Germline lookup yields CDR1 SNHLY and CDR2 FYNGKV (reference sequence). Trimming took 2 bases from V and 0 from J, leaving 6 bases between them. The CDR3 protein is CASSLHSSAETLYF. The CDR3 DNA, read in part, is TGTGCCAGCAGCTTACACAGTAGTGCAGAAACGCTGTAT. Combining the CDR3 with reference TRBV3 and TRBJ2-3 gives the whole variable domain GPKVLQIPSHQIIDMGQMVTLNCDPVSNHLYFYWYKQILGQQMEFLVNFYNGKVMEKSKLFKDQFSVERPDGSYFTLKIQPTALEDSAVYFCASSLHSSAETLYFGSGTRLTVL.

This clone came up a few times. Here the gene names and germline are mouse. The read ends 1 residue early relative to the CDR3; the germline J gene fills the gap. The chain uses TRBV3 and TRBJ2-7; TRBD2 matches 12 bases. V gave up 5 bases and J gave up 5 bases; unmatched junction bases: 4. This CDR3 is built from 14 residues. The germline V gene has CDR1 SNHLY and CDR2 FYNGKV (reference sequence). The sequenced CDR3 bases are TGTGCCAGCAGCCACCGGGACTGGGGGGATGAACAGTAC. It specifies CASSHRDWGDEQY. The whole CDR3 is CASSHRDWGDEQYF.

For this clone: The gene names given are mouse names. Read coverage stops 1 residue before the CDR3 terminus; the germline J gene supplies the remainder. The chain is built from TRBV29 and TRBJ2-1; 11 nucleotides agree with TRBD1. Per the germline V gene, CDR1 is MSHET and CDR2 is SYDVDS. This CDR3 is built from 14 residues. V trimming: 4 bases; J trimming: 6 bases; junction bases outside the gene matches: 2. The CDR3 sequence is CASSSGTGGAEQFF. CDR3 DNA (partial): TGTGCTAGCAGTTCGGGGACAGGGGGTGCTGAGCAGTTC.

In the case of this clone: Mouse names are used for the genes. CDR3 loop: CTCSAGTGGHSYEQYF. The sequenced part of the CDR3 DNA is TGCACCTGCAGTGCCGGGACTGGGGGCCACTCCTATGAACAGTAC. The V call is TRBV1, the J call TRBJ2-7; 11 bases line up with TRBD2. The CDR3 end is not reached by the read, which stops 1 residue before it; the germline J gene fills it in. V was clipped by 3 bases and J by 0 bases; unmatched bases: 4. Germline loops: CDR1 NSQYPW, CDR2 LRSPGD (reference sequence). The CDR3 is made up of 16 amino acids.

As regards this clone: Gene names and germline refer to mouse. The read stops 1 residue short of the end of the CDR3; the missing end is completed from the germline J gene. The chain uses TRBV16 and TRBJ1-3; 8 bases align to TRBD1. V shed 5 bases and J 1 base; nucleotides not matched to a gene: 1. Germline CDR1 and CDR2: SGHSA and FRNQAP. The CDR3 totals 14 residues. The sequenced CDR3 bases are TGTGCAAGCAGCCCAGGGGGCTCTGGAAATACGCTCTAT. Its translation is CASSPGGSGNTLY. Given in full, the CDR3 is CASSPGGSGNTLYF.

This clone was detected a few times. Gene names and germline match the mouse. Other DNA sequences in the sample encode the same CDR3. CDR3 residues: CASGDLGGPYEQYF. The covered CDR3 bases are TGTGCCAGCGGTGACCTGGGGGGGCCCTATGAACAGTAC. This chain joins TRBV13-2 and TRBJ2-7; 10 bases line up with TRBD2. The read terminates 1 residue ahead of where the CDR3 ends, so the germline J gene completes it. The CDR3 runs 14 residues. The germline CDR1 and CDR2 sequences are NNHNN and SYGAGS (reference sequence). J lost 2 bases, V lost 2 bases, and 1 base had no gene match.

This clone was observed once. Gene names are mouse gene names. Sequencing ends 1 residue short of the CDR3 end; the germline J gene provides the rest. This rearrangement joins TRBV13-1 to TRBJ2-3; TRBD1 agrees at 10 bases. Germline V gives CDR1 NSHNY, CDR2 SYGAGN. V lost 5 bases to trimming and J lost 4 bases; unmatched junction nucleotides: 7. This CDR3 region has 15 residues. This CDR3 is CASRGRQGATETLYF. CDR3 DNA, as far as it was read: TGTGCCAGCAGGGGCCGACAGGGGGCCACAGAAACGCTGTAT.

A remark on this clone: Gene labels here are mouse ones. The CDR3 end lies 1 residue beyond the end of the read and is filled in from the germline J gene. This chain joins TRBV13-3 and TRBJ1-2; D is possibly TRBD1 (6 bases). V gave up 4 bases and J gave up 0 bases, with 10 bases separating them. Per germline, CDR1 NNHDY and CDR2 SYVADS. The CDR3 has 14 amino acids. The CDR3 here is CASSRDKTNSDYTF. The CDR3 bases that were read are TGTGCCAGCAGTCGGGACAAAACAAACTCCGACTACACC.

With respect to this clone: Mouse germline and gene names are used. Read sequence stops 1 residue before the CDR3 end, and the germline J gene provides the missing end. The chain couples TRBV2 to TRBJ2-5, with 7 bases aligning to TRBD1. This CDR3 comprises 14 residues. Losses at the gene ends were 6 bases for V and 1 base for J; bases not matched to a gene: 4. Germline assignment: CDR1 LGHNA and CDR2 YSYQKL. The chain's CDR3 is CASSPGTDQDTQYF. The sequenced part of the CDR3 DNA is TGTGCCAGCAGTCCCGGGACAGACCAAGACACCCAGTAC.

Points on this clone: Gene names refer to mouse genes. The read is 1 residue too short to cover the CDR3 end, so that end is filled in from the germline J gene. V is TRBV5 and J is TRBJ1-6, with 12 positions matching TRBD1. TRBJ1-6 is an ORF, with its function uncertain. The CDR3 spans 16 residues. The germline CDR1 and CDR2 sequences are LGHNA and YNLKQL (reference sequence). J was trimmed by 6 bases and V by 2 bases; bases with no gene match: 2. The CDR3 loop is CASSQPGQGANSPLYF. CDR3 DNA (partial): TGTGCCAGCAGCCAACCGGGACAGGGGGCTAATTCGCCCCTCTAC.

This clone was found a few times. Germline and genes here are mouse. The read stops 1 residue short of the end of the CDR3; the missing end is completed from the germline J gene. The sample holds other DNA sequences that translate to the same CDR3. The chain joins TRBV4 to TRBJ2-7, with D perhaps matching TRBD2 (6 bases). This CDR3 has 12 amino acids. CDR1 and CDR2 from the germline V gene are LGHDT and YNNKQL (reference sequence). V gave up 4 bases and J gave up 4 bases, with 8 bases separating them. Partial CDR3 DNA: TGTGCCAGCAGCTTACTGGGTTATGAACAGTAC. This sequence encodes CASSLLGYEQY. The entire CDR3 protein reads CASSLLGYEQYF.

For this clone: Gene labels here are mouse ones. The sequenced fragment ends 1 residue before the CDR3 boundary, so the rest is inferred from the germline J gene. J is TRBJ2-4 and V is TRBV3; D is uncertain. The CDR3 is 12 residues long. Germline V CDR1 and CDR2: SNHLY, FYNGKV (reference sequence). V was shortened by 6 bases and J by 0 bases, with 4 bases between the two germline ends. CDR3 DNA (partial): TGTGCCAGCAGTTCTAGTCAAAACACCTTGTAC. It translates to CASSSSQNTLY. The entire CDR3 protein is CASSSSQNTLYF.

In regard to this clone: Each gene name is a mouse one. The read stops 1 residue short of the end of the CDR3; the missing end is completed from the germline J gene. The J gene is TRBJ2-7, the V gene TRBV12-1; 8 bases agree with TRBD2. The germline gives CDR1 SGHSN, CDR2 HYEKVE. V dropped 6 bases and J dropped 3; count of bases not matched to a gene: 12. The CDR3 is made up of 15 amino acids. CDR3 residues: CASSLGAGGFYEQYF. The sequenced part of the CDR3 DNA is TGTGCCAGCAGCTTAGGGGCTGGGGGGTTCTATGAACAGTAC.

Remarks on this clone: The genes are named according to mouse. The missing CDR3 end, 1 residue past where the read stops, is filled in from the germline J gene. The chain has TRBV17 and TRBJ2-3; D not certain. The CDR3 has 15 residues. V lost 3 bases to trimming and J lost 0 bases, with 10 bases between them. Germline assignment: CDR1 MNHDT and CDR2 YYDKIL. The part of the CDR3 DNA that was read is TGTGCTAGCAGTAGGATAGGGTCTAGTGCAGAAACGCTGTAT. Translating gives CASSRIGSSAETLY. The full CDR3 reads CASSRIGSSAETLYF. Using reference TRBV17 and TRBJ2-3 for the parts outside the CDR3, the full variable domain is DTTVKQNPRYKLARVGKPVNLICSQTMNHDTMYWYQKKPNQAPKLLLFYYDKILNREADTFEKFQSSRPNNSFCSLYIGSAGLEYSAMYLCASSRIGSSAETLYFGSGTRLTVL.

Concerning this clone itself: The listed genes are named as in mouse. The CDR3 sequence is CASRQGRNTGQLYF. CDR3 DNA (partial): TGTGCCAGCAGACAGGGAAGAAACACCGGGCAGCTCTAC. The rearrangement joins TRBV19 to TRBJ2-2, with D possibly TRBD1 on 6 matching bases. The sequenced fragment ends 1 residue before the CDR3 boundary, so the rest is inferred from the germline J gene. Trimming took off 5 bases at V and 1 base at J, with 9 bases between the two ends. The germline V gene has CDR1 FNHDT and CDR2 SITEND (reference sequence). The CDR3 has 14 amino acids.

As regards this clone: Here the gene names and germline are mouse. The read ends 1 residue early relative to the CDR3; the germline J gene fills the gap. This sequence joins TRBV14 and TRBJ2-3; 10 nucleotides agree with TRBD2. The germline V gene has CDR1 SGHDT and CDR2 FRDEAV. The CDR3 has 15 amino acids. J gave up 5 bases and V 2 bases, and 5 bases lay outside the gene matches. The CDR3: CASSLRTGGRETLYF. CDR3 bases read: TGTGCCAGCAGTTTACGGACTGGGGGTAGAGAAACGCTGTAT.

A note on this clone: Germline and genes: mouse. The read terminates 1 residue before the CDR3 end, so the remaining end is supplied by the germline J gene. The V and J genes are TRBV2 and TRBJ1-6; 10 nucleotides align to TRBD1. TRBJ1-6 carries the ORF label, with uncertain function. CDR1 and CDR2 (germline): LGHNA, YSYQKL. The CDR3 contains 17 residues. V lost 0 bases, J lost 5 bases, and 4 bases stayed unmatched. The CDR3 bases that were read are TGTGCCAGCAGCCAAGATAGGACAGGGGGGCATAATTCGCCCCTCTAC. Its translation: CASSQDRTGGHNSPLY. The entire CDR3 is CASSQDRTGGHNSPLYF.